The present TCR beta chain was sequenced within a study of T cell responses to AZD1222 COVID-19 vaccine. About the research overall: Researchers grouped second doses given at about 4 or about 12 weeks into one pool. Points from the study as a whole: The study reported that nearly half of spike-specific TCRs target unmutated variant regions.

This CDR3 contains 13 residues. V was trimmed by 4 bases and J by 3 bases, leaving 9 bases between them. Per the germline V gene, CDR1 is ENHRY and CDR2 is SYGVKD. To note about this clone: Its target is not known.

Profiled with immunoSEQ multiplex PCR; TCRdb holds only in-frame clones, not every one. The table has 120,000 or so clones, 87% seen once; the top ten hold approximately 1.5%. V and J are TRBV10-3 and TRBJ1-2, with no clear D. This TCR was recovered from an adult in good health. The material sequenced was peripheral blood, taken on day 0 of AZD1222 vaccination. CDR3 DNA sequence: TGTGCCATCAGTGTAACAGAGGACTATGGCTACACCTTC. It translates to CAISVTEDYGYTF.